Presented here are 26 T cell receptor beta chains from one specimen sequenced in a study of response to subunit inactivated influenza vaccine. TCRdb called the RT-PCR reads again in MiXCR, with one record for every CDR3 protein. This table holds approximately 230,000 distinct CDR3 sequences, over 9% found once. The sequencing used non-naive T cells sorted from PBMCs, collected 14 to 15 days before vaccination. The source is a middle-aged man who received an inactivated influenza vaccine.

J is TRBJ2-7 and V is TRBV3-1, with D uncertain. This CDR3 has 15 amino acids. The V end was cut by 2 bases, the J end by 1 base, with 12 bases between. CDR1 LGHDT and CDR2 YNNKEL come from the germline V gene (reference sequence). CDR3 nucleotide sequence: TGTGCCAGCAGCCAAAGCGCTATTGATTCCTACGAGCAGTACTTC. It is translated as CASSQSAIDSYEQYF.

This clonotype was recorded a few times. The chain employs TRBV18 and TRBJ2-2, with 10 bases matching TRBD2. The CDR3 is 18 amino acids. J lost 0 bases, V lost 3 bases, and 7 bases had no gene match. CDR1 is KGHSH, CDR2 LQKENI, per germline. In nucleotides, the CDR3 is TGTGCCAGCTCACCGCAAAAACTAGCGGGGACGAACACCGGGGAGCTGTTTTTT. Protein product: CASSPQKLAGTNTGELFF.

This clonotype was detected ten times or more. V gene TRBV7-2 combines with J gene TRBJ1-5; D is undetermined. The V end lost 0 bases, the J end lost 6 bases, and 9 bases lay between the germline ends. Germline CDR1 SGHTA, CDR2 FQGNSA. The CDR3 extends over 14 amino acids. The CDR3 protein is CASSLAMGGQPQHF. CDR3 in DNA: TGTGCCAGCAGCTTAGCTATGGGAGGTCAGCCCCAGCATTTT.

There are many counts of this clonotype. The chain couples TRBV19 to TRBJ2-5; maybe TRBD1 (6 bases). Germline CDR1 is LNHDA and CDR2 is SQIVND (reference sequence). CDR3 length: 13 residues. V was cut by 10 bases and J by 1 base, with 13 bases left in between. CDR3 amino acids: CATARDTQETQYF. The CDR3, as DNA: TGTGCCACCGCCCGGGACACCCAAGAGACCCAGTACTTC.

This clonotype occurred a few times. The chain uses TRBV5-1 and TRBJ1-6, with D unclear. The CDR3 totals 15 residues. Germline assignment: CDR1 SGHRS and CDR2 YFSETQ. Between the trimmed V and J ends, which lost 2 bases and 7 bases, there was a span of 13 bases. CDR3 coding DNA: TGCGCCAGCAGCTTCGACCGGATTGGGAATTCACCCCTCCACTTT. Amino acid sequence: CASSFDRIGNSPLHF.

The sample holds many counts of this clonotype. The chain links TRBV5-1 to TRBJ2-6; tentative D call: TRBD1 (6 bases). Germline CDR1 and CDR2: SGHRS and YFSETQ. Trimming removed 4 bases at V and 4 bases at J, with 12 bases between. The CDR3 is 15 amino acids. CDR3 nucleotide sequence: TGCGCCAGCAGCCAAAGGGGGTCGGGGGCCAACGTCCTGACTTTC. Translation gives CASSQRGSGANVLTF.

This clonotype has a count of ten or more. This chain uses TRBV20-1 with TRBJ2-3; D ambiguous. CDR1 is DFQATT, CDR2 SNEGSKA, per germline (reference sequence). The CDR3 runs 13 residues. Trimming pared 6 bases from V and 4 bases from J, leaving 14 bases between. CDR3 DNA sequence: TGCAGTGCGACAATTAGGGTCTCAGATACGCAGTATTTT. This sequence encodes CSATIRVSDTQYF.

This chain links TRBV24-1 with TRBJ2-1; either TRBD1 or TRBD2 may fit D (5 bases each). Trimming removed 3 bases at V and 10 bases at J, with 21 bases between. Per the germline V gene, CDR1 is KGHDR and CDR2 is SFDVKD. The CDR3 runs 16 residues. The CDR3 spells CATSDQDSGQRKEQFF. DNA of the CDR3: TGTGCCACCAGTGATCAGGACTCGGGGCAGCGCAAAGAGCAGTTCTTC.

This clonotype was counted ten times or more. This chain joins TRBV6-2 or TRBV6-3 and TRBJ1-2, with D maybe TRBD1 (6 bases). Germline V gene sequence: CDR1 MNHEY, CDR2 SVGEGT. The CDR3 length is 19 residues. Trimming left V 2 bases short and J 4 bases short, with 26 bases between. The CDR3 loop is CASSYMGALGKPPAYGYTF. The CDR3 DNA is TGTGCCAGCAGTTACATGGGGGCGCTCGGGAAACCGCCGGCCTATGGCTACACCTTC.

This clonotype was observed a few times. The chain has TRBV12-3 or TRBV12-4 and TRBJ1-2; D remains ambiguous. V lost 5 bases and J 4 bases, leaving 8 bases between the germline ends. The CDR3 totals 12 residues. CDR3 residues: CASSQYSYGYTF. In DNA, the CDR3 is TGTGCCAGCAGTCAATACAGCTATGGCTACACCTTC.

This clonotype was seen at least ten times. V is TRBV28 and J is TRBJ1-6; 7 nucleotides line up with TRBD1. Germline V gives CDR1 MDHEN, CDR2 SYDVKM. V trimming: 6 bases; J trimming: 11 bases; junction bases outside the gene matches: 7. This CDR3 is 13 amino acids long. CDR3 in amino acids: CASRARQGAPLHF. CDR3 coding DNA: TGTGCCAGCAGAGCGAGACAGGGAGCACCCCTCCACTTT.

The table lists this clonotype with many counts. The CDR3 DNA reads as TGTGCCATCAGCGCCGGGACTAGCGAGGCAGATACGCAGTATTTT. Protein sequence: CAISAGTSEADTQYF. This sequence joins TRBV10-3 and TRBJ2-3; 10 nucleotides agree with TRBD2. With V trimmed by 6 bases and J by 4 bases, 7 bases remained unmatched. The CDR3 is 15 amino acids. The germline gives CDR1 ENHRY, CDR2 SYGVKD.

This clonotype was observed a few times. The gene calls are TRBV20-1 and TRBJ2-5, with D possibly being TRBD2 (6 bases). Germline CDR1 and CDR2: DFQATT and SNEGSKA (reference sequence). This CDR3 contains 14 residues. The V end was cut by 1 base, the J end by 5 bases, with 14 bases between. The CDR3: CSARGDSLMETQYF. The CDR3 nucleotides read TGCAGTGCTAGAGGGGACTCGCTCATGGAGACCCAGTACTTC.

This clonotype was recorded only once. The CDR3 loop is CASSFRQVYEQYF. CDR3 sequence (DNA): TGTGCCAGCAGTTTTCGACAGGTGTACGAGCAGTACTTC. The chain is built from TRBV12-3 or TRBV12-4 and TRBJ2-7; D is perhaps TRBD1 (6 bases). CDR3 length: 13 residues. V was trimmed by 3 bases and J by 4 bases, leaving 10 bases between them.

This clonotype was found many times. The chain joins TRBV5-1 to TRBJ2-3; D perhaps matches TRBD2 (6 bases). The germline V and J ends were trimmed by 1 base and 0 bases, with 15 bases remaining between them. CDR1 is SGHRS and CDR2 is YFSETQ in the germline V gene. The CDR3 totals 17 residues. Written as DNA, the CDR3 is TGCGCCAGCAGCTTGATATATATGGGGGGAAGCACAGATACGCAGTATTTT. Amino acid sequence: CASSLIYMGGSTDTQYF.

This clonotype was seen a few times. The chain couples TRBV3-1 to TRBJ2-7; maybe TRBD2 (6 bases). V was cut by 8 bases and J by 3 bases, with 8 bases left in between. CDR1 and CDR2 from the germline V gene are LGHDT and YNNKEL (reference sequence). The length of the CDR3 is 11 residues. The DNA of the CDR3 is TGTGCCAGCGCTAGCGACTACGAGCAGTACTTC. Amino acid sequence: CASASDYEQYF.

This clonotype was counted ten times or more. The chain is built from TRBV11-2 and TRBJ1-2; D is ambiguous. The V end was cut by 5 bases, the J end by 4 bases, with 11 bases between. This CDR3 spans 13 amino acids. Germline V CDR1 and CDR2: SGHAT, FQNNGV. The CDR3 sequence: CASSASTAYGYTF. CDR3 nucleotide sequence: TGTGCCAGCAGCGCCTCCACGGCCTATGGCTACACCTTC.

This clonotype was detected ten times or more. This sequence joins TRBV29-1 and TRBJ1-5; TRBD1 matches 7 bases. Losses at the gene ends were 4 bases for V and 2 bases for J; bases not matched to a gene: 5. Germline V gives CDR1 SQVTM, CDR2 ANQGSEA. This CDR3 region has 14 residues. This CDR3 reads CSVGGGEGNQPQHF. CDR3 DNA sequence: TGCAGCGTTGGAGGGGGCGAGGGCAATCAGCCCCAGCATTTT.

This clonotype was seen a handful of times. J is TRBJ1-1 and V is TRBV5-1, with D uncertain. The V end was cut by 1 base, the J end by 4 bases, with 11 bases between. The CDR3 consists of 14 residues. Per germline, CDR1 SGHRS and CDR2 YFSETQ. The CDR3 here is CASSLLPTGTEAFF. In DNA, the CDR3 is TGCGCCAGCAGCTTGCTGCCTACGGGCACTGAAGCTTTCTTT.

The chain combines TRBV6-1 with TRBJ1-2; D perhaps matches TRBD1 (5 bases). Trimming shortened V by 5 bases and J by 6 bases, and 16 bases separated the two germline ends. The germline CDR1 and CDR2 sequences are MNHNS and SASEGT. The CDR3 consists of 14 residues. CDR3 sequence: CASSPQDIIHGYTF. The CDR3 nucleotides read TGTGCCAGCAGTCCACAGGATATAATTCATGGCTACACCTTC.

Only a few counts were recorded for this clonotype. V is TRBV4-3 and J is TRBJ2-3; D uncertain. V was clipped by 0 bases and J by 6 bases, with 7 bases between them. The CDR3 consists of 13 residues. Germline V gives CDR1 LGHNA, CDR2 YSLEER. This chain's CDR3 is CASSQDPQDTQYF. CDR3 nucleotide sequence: TGCGCCAGCAGCCAAGACCCACAGGATACGCAGTATTTT.

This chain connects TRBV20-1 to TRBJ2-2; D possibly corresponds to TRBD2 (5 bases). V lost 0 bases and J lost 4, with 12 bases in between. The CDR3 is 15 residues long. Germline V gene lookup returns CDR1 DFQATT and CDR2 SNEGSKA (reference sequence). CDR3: CSARDWESATGELFF. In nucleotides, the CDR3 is TGCAGTGCTAGAGATTGGGAGTCGGCCACCGGGGAGCTGTTTTTT.

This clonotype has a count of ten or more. CDR3 loop: CSARGLDGYTF. CDR3 DNA: TGCAGTGCTAGAGGTCTTGATGGCTACACCTTC. This chain links TRBV20-1 with TRBJ1-2, with D unclear. The germline CDR1 and CDR2 sequences are DFQATT and SNEGSKA (reference sequence). This CDR3 is built from 11 residues. V was shortened by 1 base and J by 6 bases, with 6 bases between the two germline ends.

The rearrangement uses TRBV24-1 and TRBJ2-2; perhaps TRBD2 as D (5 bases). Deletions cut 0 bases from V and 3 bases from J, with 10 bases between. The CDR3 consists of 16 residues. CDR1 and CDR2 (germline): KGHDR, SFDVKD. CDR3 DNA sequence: TGTGCCACCAGTGATTTGATGTGGGGAGACACCGGGGAGCTGTTTTTT. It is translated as CATSDLMWGDTGELFF.

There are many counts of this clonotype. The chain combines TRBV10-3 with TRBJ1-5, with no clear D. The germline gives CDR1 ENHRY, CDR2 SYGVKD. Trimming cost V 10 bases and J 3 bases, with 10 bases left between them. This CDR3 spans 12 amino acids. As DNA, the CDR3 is TGTGCCACCTATAACACCAATCAGCCCCAGCATTTT. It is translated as CATYNTNQPQHF.

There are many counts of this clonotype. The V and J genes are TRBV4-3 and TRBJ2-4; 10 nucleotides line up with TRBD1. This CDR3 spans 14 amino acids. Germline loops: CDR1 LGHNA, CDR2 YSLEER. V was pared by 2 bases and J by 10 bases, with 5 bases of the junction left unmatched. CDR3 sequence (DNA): TGCGCCAGCAGCCAAAACCCGGGACAGGGGATTCAGTACTTC. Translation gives CASSQNPGQGIQYF.